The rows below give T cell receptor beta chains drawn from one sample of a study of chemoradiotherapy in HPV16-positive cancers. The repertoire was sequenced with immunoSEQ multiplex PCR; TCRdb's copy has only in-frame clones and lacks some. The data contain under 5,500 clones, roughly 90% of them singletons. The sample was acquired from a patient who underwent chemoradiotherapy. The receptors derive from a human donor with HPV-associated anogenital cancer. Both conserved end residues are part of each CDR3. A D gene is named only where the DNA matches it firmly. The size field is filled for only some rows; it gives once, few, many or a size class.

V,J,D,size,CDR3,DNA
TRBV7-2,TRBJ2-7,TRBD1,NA,CASSLGTGGFEQYF,TGTGCCAGCAGCTTGGGGACAGGGGGCTTCGAGCAGTACTTC
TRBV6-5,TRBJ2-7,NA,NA,CASSFSGTYEQYF,TGTGCCAGCAGTTTTAGCGGCACCTACGAGCAGTACTTC
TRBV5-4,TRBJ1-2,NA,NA,CASSLREPYGYTF,TGTGCCAGCAGCTTGAGGGAACCCTATGGCTACACCTTC
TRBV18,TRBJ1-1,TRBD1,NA,CASSRQGRTTEAFF,TGTGCCAGCTCACGACAGGGGAGGACCACTGAAGCTTTCTTT
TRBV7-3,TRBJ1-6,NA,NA,CASSPRGGNSPLHF,TGTGCCAGCAGTCCGAGGGGGGGAAATTCACCCCTCCACTTT
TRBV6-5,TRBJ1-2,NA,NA,CASSLSGYGYTF,TGTGCCAGCAGTTTATCGGGGTATGGCTACACCTTC
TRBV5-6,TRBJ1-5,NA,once,CASSLGPGIPQPQHF,TGTGCCAGCAGCTTGGGTCCGGGTATCCCTCAGCCCCAGCATTTT
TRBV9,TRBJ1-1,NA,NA,CASSVDLDTEAFF,TGTGCCAGCAGCGTAGATTTGGACACTGAAGCTTTCTTT
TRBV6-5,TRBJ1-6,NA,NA,CATKGGDSPLHF,TGTGCCACCAAAGGGGGGGATTCACCCCTCCACTTT
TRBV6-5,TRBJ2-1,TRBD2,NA,CASSSERGSYNEQFF,TGTGCCAGCAGTTCGGAGCGGGGGTCCTACAATGAGCAGTTCTTC